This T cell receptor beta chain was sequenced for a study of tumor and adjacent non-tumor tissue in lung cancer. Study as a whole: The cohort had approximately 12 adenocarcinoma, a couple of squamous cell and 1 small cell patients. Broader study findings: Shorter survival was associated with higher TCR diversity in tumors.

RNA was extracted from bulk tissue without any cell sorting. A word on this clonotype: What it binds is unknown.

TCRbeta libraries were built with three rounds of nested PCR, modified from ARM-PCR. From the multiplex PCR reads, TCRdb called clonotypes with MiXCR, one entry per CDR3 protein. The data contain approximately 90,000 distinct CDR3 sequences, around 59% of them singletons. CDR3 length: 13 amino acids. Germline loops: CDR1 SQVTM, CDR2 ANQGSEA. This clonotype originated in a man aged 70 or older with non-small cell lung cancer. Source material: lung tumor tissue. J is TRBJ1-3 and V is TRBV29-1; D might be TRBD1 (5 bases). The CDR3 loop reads CVDIRGAGNTIYF. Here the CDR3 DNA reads TGCGTTGATATCCGGGGCGCGGGAAACACCATATATTTT. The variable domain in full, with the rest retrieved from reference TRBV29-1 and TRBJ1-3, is SAVISQKPSRDICQRGTSLTIQCQVDSQVTMMFWYRQQPGQSLTLIATANQGSEATYESGFVIDKFPISRPNLTFSTLTVSNMSPEDSSIYLCVDIRGAGNTIYFGEGSWLTVV.